This note documents a single TCR beta chain sequence. The data originate from a study of identical twins. A single record per CDR3 protein comes from TCRdb applying MiXCR to the 5' RACE reads. This sample has roughly 230,000 distinct CDR3 sequences, with roughly 8% found just once. Trimming removed 5 bases from V and 8 bases from J; junction bases left unmatched: 11. CDR3 length: 15 amino acids. The germline gives CDR1 SEHNR, CDR2 FQNEAQ (reference sequence). In addition, the sample was reused for a study of yellow fever vaccine responses in identical twins.

Sequenced sample: CD8+ T cells sorted from blood. The chain links TRBV7-9 to TRBJ2-1; 8 bases align to TRBD1. This sequence originates from a young woman in good health. The CDR3 DNA reads as TGTGCCAGCAGCCCAAAAGGACAGGGTTTGGATGAGCAGTTCTTC. Translation: CASSPKGQGLDEQFF.